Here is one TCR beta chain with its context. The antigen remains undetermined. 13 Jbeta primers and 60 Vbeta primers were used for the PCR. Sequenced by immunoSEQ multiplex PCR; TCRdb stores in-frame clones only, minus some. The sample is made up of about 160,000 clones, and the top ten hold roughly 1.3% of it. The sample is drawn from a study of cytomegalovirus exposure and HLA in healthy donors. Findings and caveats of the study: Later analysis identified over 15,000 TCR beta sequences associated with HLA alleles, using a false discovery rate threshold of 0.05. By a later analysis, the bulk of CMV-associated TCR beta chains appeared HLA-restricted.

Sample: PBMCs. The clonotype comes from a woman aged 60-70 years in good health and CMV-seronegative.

The CDR3 loop reads CASSSRDRVSYEQYF. The CDR3 DNA is TGTGCCAGCAGCTCCCGGGACAGGGTGTCCTACGAGCAGTACTTC. The chain couples TRBV5-4 to TRBJ2-7; 9 nucleotides agree with TRBD1. The CDR3 runs 15 residues. V dropped 3 bases and J dropped 1; count of bases not matched to a gene: 5. The germline CDR1 and CDR2 sequences are SGHNT and YYREEE (reference sequence).